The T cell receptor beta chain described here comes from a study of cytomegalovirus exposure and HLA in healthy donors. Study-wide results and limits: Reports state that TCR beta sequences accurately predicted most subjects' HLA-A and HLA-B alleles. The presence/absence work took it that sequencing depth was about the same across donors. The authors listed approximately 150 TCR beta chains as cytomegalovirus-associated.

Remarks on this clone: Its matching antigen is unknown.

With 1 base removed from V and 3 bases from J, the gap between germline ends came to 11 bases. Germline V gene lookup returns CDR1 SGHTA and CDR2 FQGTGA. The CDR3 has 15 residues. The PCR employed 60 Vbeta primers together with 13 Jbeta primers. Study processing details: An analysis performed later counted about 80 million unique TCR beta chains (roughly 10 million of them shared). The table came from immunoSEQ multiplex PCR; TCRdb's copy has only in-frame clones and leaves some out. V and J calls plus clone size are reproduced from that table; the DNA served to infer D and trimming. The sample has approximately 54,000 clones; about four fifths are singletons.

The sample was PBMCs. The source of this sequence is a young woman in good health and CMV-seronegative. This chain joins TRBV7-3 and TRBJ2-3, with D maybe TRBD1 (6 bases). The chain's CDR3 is CASSLMGTPTDTQYF. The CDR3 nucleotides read TGTGCCAGCAGCTTAATGGGGACACCTACAGATACGCAGTATTTT.